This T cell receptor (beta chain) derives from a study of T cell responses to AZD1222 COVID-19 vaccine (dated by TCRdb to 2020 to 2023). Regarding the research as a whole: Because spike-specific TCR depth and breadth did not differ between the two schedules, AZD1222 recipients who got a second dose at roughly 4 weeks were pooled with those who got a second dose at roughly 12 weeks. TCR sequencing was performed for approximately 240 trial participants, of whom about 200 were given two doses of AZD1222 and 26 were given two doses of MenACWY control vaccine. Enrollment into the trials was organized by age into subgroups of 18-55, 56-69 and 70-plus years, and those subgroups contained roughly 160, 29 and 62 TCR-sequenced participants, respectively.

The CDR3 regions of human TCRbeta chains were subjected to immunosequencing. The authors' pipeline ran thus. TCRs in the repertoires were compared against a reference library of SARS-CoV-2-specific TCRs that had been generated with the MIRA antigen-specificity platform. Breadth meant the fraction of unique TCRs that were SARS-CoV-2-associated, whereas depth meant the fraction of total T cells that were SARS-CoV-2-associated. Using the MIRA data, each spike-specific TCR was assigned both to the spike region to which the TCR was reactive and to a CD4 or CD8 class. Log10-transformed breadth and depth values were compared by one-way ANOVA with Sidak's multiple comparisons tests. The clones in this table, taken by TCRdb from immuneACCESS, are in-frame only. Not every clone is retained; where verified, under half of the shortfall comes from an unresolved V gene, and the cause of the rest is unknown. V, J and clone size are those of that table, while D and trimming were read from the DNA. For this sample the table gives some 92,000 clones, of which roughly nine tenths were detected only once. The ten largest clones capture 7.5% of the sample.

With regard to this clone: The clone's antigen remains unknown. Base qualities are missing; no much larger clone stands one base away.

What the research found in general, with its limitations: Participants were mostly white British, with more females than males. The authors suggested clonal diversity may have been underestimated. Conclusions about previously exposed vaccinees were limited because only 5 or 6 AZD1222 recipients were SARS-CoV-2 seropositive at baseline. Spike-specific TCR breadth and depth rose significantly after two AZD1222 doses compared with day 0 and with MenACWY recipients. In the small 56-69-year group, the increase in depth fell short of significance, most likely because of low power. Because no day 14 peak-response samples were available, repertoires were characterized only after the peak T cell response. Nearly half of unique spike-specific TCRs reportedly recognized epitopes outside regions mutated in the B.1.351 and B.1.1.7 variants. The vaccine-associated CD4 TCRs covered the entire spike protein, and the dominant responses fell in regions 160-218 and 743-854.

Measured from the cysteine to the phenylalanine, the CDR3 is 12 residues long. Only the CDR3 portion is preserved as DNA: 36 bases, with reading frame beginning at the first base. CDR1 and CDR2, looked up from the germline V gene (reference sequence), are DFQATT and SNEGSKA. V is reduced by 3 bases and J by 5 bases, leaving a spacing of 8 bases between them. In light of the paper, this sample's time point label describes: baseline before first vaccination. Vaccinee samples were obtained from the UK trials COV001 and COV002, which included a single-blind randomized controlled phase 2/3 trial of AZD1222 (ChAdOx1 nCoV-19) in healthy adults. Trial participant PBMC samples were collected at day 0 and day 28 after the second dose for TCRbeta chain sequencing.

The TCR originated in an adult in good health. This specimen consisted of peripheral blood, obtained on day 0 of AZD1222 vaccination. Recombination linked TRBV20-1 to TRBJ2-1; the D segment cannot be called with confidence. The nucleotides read TGCAGTGCTAGTATGGCTAACAATGAGCAGTTCTTC. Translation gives CSASMANNEQFF.